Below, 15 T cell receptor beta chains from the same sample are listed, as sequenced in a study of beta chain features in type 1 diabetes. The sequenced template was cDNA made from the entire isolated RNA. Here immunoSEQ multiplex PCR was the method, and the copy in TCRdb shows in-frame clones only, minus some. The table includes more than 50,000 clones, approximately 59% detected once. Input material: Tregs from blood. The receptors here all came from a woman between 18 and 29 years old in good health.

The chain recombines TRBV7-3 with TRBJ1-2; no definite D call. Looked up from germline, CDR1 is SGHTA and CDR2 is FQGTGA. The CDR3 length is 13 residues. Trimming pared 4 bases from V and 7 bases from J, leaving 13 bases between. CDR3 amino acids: CASSYDFYGGYTF. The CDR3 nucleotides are TGTGCCAGCAGCTATGACTTCTATGGTGGCTACACCTTC.

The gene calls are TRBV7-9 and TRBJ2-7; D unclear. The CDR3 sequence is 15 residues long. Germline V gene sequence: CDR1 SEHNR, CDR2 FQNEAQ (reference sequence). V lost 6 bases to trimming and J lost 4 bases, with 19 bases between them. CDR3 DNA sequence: TGTGCCAGCAGTCCCGAGCCAGGCCATCGGTACGAGCAGTACTTC. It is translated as CASSPEPGHRYEQYF.

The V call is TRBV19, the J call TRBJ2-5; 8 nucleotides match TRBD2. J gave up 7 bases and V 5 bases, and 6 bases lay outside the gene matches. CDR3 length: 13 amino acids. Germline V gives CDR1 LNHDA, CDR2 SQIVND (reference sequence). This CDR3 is CASSPLAGPTQYF. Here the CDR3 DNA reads TGTGCCAGTAGTCCCCTAGCGGGTCCGACCCAGTACTTC.

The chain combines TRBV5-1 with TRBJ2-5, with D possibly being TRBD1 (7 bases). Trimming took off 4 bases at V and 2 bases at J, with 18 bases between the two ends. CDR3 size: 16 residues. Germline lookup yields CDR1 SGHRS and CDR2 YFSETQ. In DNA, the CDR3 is TGCGCCAGCAGCCTACGACAGGGACTGAAACAAGAGACCCAGTACTTC. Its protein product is CASSLRQGLKQETQYF.

CDR3 nucleotide sequence: TGTGCCAGCAGCCCGATTGGACAGCCTCACAATGAGCAGTTCTTC. This translates into CASSPIGQPHNEQFF. The chain recombines TRBV11-2 with TRBJ2-1; TRBD1 is a possible D gene (6 bases). CDR3 size: 15 residues. V was clipped by 5 bases and J by 5 bases, with 16 bases between them. Germline V gene sequence: CDR1 SGHAT, CDR2 FQNNGV.

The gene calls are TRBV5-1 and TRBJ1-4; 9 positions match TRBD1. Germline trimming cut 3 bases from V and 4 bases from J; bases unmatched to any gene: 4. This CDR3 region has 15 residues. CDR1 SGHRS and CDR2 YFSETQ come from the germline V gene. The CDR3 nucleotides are TGCGCCAGCAGCTGGACGGGACAGGGTAATGAAAAACTGTTTTTT. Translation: CASSWTGQGNEKLFF.

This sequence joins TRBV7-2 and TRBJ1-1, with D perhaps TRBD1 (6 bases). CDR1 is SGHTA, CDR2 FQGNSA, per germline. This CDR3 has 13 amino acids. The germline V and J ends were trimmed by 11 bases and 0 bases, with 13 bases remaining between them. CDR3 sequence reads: CALGGQMNTEAFF. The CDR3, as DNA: TGTGCCTTGGGGGGGCAGATGAACACTGAAGCTTTCTTT.

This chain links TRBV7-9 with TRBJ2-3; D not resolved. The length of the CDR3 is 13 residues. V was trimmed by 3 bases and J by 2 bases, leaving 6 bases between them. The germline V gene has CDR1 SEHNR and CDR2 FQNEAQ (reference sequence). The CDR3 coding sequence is TGTGCCAGCAGCTTGGGCCCCACAGATACGCAGTATTTT. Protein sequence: CASSLGPTDTQYF. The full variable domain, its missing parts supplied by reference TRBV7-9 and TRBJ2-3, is DTGVSQNPRHKITKRGQNVTFRCDPISEHNRLYWYRQTLGQGPEFLTYFQNEAQLEKSRLLSDRFSAERPKGSFSTLEIQRTEQGDSAMYLCASSLGPTDTQYFGPGTRLTVL.

CDR3 protein: CAISESPGGIAFF. CDR3 in DNA: TGTGCCATCAGTGAGTCACCAGGTGGTATAGCTTTCTTT. The chain uses TRBV10-3 and TRBJ1-1; D unresolved. Trimming took 0 bases from V and 10 from J, leaving 12 bases between them. This CDR3 region has 13 residues. Germline-derived CDR1 and CDR2 are ENHRY and SYGVKD.

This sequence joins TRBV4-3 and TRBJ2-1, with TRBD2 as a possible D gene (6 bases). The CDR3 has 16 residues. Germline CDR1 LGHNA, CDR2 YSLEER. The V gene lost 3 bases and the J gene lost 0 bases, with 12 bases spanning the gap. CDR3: CASSQTGGISYNEQFF. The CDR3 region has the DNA TGCGCCAGCAGCCAGACCGGGGGTATCTCCTACAATGAGCAGTTCTTC.

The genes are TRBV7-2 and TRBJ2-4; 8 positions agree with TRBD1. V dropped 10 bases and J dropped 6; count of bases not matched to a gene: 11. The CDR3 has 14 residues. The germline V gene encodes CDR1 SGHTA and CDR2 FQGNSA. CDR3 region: CAIAPVTGGNIQYF. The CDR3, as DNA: TGTGCCATCGCCCCGGTTACAGGGGGAAACATTCAGTACTTC.

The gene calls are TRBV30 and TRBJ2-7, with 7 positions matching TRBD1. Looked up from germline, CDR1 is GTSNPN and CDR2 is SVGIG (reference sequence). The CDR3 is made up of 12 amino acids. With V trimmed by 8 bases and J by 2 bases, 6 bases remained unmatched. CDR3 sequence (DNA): TGTGCCGGGGGACAGTCTCCCTACGAGCAGTACTTC. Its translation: CAGGQSPYEQYF. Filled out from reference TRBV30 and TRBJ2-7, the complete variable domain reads SQTIHQWPATLVQPVGSPLSLECTVEGTSNPNLYWYRQAAGRGLQLLFYSVGIGQISSEVPQNLSASRPQDRQFILSSKKLLLSDSGFYLCAGGQSPYEQYFGPGTRLTVT.

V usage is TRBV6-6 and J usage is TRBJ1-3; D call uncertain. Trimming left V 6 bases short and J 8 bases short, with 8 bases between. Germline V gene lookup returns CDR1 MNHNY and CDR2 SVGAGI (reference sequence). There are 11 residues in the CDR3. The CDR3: CASSLRDTIYF. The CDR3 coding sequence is TGTGCCAGCAGCCTCCGCGACACCATATATTTT.

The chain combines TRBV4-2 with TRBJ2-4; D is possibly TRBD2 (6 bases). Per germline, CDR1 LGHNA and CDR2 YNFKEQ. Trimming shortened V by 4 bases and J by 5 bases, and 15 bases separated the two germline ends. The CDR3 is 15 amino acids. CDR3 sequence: CASSRNVAEQNIQYF. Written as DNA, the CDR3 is TGTGCCAGCAGCCGGAATGTAGCGGAACAAAACATTCAGTACTTC.

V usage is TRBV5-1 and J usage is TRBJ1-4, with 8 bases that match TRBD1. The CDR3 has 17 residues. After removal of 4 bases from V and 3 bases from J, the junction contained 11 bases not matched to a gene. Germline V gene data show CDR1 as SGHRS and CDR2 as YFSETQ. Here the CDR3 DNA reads TGCGCCAGCAGCCCTGGACAGGGAACCCTTCCTAATGAAAAACTGTTTTTT. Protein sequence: CASSPGQGTLPNEKLFF.